The entry below describes one TCR beta chain. Source study methods: Estimates of nucleated cell counts were drawn from the amplification of reference gene primers. Profiling relied on immunoSEQ multiplex PCR, and the TCRdb table lists in-frame clones only, not all of them. V and J calls and clone size are as listed in that table; D and trimming were resolved from the DNA. The table records 40,000 to 55,000 clones, around 82% of them present only once. Germline values: CDR1 KGHSH, CDR2 LQKENI. There are 17 residues in the CDR3. Trimming cost V 6 bases and J 3 bases; bases outside gene matches: 10. This sample was taken from a study of blood T cell repertoires in COVID-19. Study overall: Italy, Spain and the United States were the sources of the convalescent and acute COVID-19 samples. PBMCs, B-cell-depleted T cells, or T cells provided the cDNA or gDNA that made up the material.

The chain carries TRBV18 and TRBJ2-2, with 10 bases aligning to TRBD2. This TCR was recovered from a woman between 70 and 85 years old with acute or convalescent COVID-19. Specimen: peripheral blood. Written as DNA, the CDR3 is TGTGCCAGCTCTCAATTGCCAGCGGGAGGGGACACCGGGGAGCTGTTTTTT. Its translation: CASSQLPAGGDTGELFF. Full variable domain (remainder filled in from reference TRBV18 and TRBJ2-2): NAGVMQNPRHLVRRRGQEARLRCSPMKGHSHVYWYRQLPEEGLKFMVYLQKENIIDESGMPKERFSAEFPKEGPSILRIQQVVRGDSAAYFCASSQLPAGGDTGELFFGEGSRLTVL.